The clone carrying this TCR beta chain was seen a few times. Per the germline V gene, CDR1 is LNHNV and CDR2 is YYDKDF (reference sequence). Trimming took 0 bases from V and 5 from J, leaving 4 bases between them. This CDR3 contains 12 residues. Using its own MiXCR run on the reads, TCRdb lists one record per CDR3 protein. Of about 400,000 distinct CDR3 sequences in the sample, roughly 18% were seen once. This specimen comes from a study of T cell repertoires in cytomegalovirus infection. This TCR came from a human donor in good health (CMV status not recorded). Some clones in this sample may be carry-over from other donors' samples. Material: PBMCs. The rearrangement uses TRBV15 and TRBJ2-5; D remains ambiguous. This CDR3 is CATSRDEETQYF. CDR3 in DNA: TGTGCCACCAGCAGAGATGAGGAGACCCAGTACTTC.